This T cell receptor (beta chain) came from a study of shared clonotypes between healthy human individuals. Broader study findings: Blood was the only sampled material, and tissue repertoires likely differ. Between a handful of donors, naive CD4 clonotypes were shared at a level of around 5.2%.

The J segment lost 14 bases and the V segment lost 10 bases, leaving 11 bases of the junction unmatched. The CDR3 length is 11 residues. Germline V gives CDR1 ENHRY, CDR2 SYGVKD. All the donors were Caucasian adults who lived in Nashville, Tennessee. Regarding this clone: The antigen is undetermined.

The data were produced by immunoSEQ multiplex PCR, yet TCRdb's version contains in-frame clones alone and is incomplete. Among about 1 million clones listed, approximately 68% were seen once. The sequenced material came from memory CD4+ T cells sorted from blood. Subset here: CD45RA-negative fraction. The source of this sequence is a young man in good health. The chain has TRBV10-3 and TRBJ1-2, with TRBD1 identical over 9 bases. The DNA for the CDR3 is TGTGCCAGCACTCCGGGACAGGGAATGACCTTC. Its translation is CASTPGQGMTF.